The 10 T cell receptor beta chains below all came from one sample that was sequenced in a study of cytomegalovirus exposure and HLA in healthy donors. It was with 60 Vbeta and 13 Jbeta primers that the PCR ran. Assay: immunoSEQ multiplex PCR; the TCRdb copy retains only in-frame clones and omits some. Found here are 90,000 to 110,000 clones, under 85% of them singletons; the top ten hold around 7.7%. Sequencing input: PBMCs. These receptors were obtained from a man in his forties in good health and CMV-seronegative.

The gene calls are TRBV27 and TRBJ1-1; TRBD1 matches at 10 bases. Germline lookup yields CDR1 MNHEY and CDR2 SMNVEV (reference sequence). Losses at the gene ends were 6 bases for V and 5 bases for J; bases not matched to a gene: 6. The CDR3 is made up of 14 amino acids. DNA for the CDR3: TGTGCCAGCAGGGGACAGGGGAAAAGGACTGAAGCTTTCTTT. Translated: CASRGQGKRTEAFF.

The J gene is TRBJ2-7, the V gene TRBV7-9; weak D call: TRBD1 (6 bases). CDR3 size: 12 residues. Between the trimmed V and J ends, which lost 4 bases and 6 bases, there was a span of 10 bases. From germline, CDR1 is SEHNR and CDR2 FQNEAQ (reference sequence). DNA of the CDR3: TGTGCCAGCAGCTCTACAGGGATCGAGCAGTACTTC. Residues: CASSSTGIEQYF. The whole variable domain, filled in from reference TRBV7-9 and TRBJ2-7, reads DTGVSQNPRHKITKRGQNVTFRCDPISEHNRLYWYRQTLGQGPEFLTYFQNEAQLEKSRLLSDRFSAERPKGSFSTLEIQRTEQGDSAMYLCASSSTGIEQYFGPGTRLTVT.

This clone appeared once. The chain uses TRBV9 and TRBJ2-2, with D tentatively TRBD2 (6 bases). The V gene lost 3 bases and the J gene lost 7 bases, with 19 bases spanning the gap. Germline CDR1 SGDLS, CDR2 YYNGEE. There are 16 residues in the CDR3. For the CDR3, the DNA is TGTGCCAGCAGCGCCAACGCCGGGGGATGGGGCGGGGAGCTGTTTTTT. Its protein is CASSANAGGWGGELFF.

This clone was seen more than once but under ten times. CDR3 sequence: CASSVGLGQGDYNEQFF. DNA of the CDR3: TGTGCCAGCAGCGTAGGCTTGGGACAGGGGGATTACAATGAGCAGTTCTTC. This chain links TRBV9 with TRBJ2-1; TRBD1 matches at 11 bases. Germline values: CDR1 SGDLS, CDR2 YYNGEE. This CDR3 is built from 17 residues. V dropped 0 bases and J dropped 4; count of bases not matched to a gene: 6.

The genes are TRBV7-9 and TRBJ1-6; 7 bases fit TRBD1. This CDR3 has 16 amino acids. From germline, CDR1 is SEHNR and CDR2 FQNEAQ (reference sequence). Germline trimming cut 4 bases from V and 7 bases from J; bases unmatched to any gene: 10. The CDR3 DNA follows: TGTGCCAGCAGCTCCTCGACAGGGTTGGGGAATTCACCCCTCCACTTT. Translating gives CASSSSTGLGNSPLHF.

The chain carries TRBV5-1 and TRBJ2-5, with D possibly matching TRBD1 (5 bases). Per germline, CDR1 SGHRS and CDR2 YFSETQ. The CDR3 extends over 15 amino acids. V lost 4 bases and J 0 bases, leaving 13 bases between the germline ends. The CDR3 region has the DNA TGCGCCAGCAGCGGTTTAGGGGAAGACCAAGAGACCCAGTACTTC. This codes for CASSGLGEDQETQYF.

This rearrangement joins TRBV5-4 to TRBJ2-7; perhaps TRBD1 as D (5 bases). The CDR3 is 13 residues long. The V gene lost 3 bases and the J gene lost 3 bases, with 10 bases spanning the gap. Germline V gives CDR1 SGHNT, CDR2 YYREEE (reference sequence). The CDR3 loop is CASSSMQGYEQYF. DNA of the CDR3: TGTGCCAGCAGCTCTATGCAGGGCTACGAGCAGTACTTC.

The V and J genes are TRBV4-2 and TRBJ2-5; D may be TRBD2 (6 bases). The CDR3 has 17 amino acids. V was cut by 0 bases and J by 5 bases, with 19 bases left in between. CDR1 and CDR2 from the germline V gene are LGHNA and YNFKEQ. DNA of the CDR3: TGTGCCAGCAGCCAAGAATATAAGGCGGACCGGGGGGAGACCCAGTACTTC. Amino acid sequence: CASSQEYKADRGETQYF.

The rearrangement links TRBV5-6 to TRBJ2-7; TRBD1 aligns across 8 bases. The CDR3 is 15 residues long. Germline V gives CDR1 SGHDT, CDR2 YYEEEE. The J segment lost 2 bases and the V segment lost 3 bases, leaving 7 bases of the junction unmatched. The CDR3 DNA sequence: TGTGCCAGCAGCTCGGGACAGGCATTTACCTACGAGCAGTACTTC. It yields the protein CASSSGQAFTYEQYF.

This chain connects TRBV18 to TRBJ2-7; 7 nucleotides align to TRBD1. Losses at the gene ends were 3 bases for V and 2 bases for J; bases not matched to a gene: 7. Germline loops: CDR1 KGHSH, CDR2 LQKENI. The CDR3 contains 15 residues. In DNA form, the CDR3 reads TGTGCCAGCTCACCGCCAGCCGGGACAGCCTACGAGCAGTACTTC. Encoded protein: CASSPPAGTAYEQYF. The complete variable domain, with remaining parts taken from reference TRBV18 and TRBJ2-7, reads NAGVMQNPRHLVRRRGQEARLRCSPMKGHSHVYWYRQLPEEGLKFMVYLQKENIIDESGMPKERFSAEFPKEGPSILRIQQVVRGDSAAYFCASSPPAGTAYEQYFGPGTRLTVT.